One and the same sample provided the 16 T cell receptor beta chains below, sequenced in a study of blood T cell repertoires in COVID-19. Sequencing was performed with immunoSEQ multiplex PCR; in TCRdb, only in-frame clones are kept and a portion is missing. The sample has about 64,000 clones; about 88% are singletons. Sequencing used peripheral blood. All receptors derive from an older man with acute or convalescent COVID-19.

The chain is built from TRBV10-3 and TRBJ2-7; the D gene is possibly TRBD1 (6 bases). V was trimmed by 6 bases and J by 0 bases, leaving 9 bases between them. CDR1 and CDR2 from the germline V gene are ENHRY and SYGVKD. The CDR3 runs 13 residues. The CDR3 DNA reads TGTGCCATCAGCCGGACAGTCTCCTACGAGCAGTACTTC. It yields the protein CAISRTVSYEQYF.

The chain carries TRBV6-2 or TRBV6-3 and TRBJ2-1, with TRBD1 identical over 7 bases. Per germline, CDR1 MNHEY and CDR2 SVGEGT. The J segment lost 0 bases and the V segment lost 4 bases, leaving 6 bases of the junction unmatched. There are 16 residues in the CDR3. The CDR3 reads CASSSPAGGSYNEQFF. DNA for the CDR3: TGTGCCAGCAGTTCCCCGGCAGGGGGCTCCTACAATGAGCAGTTCTTC.

The rearrangement joins TRBV27 to TRBJ1-5, with 9 bases fitting TRBD1. Germline CDR1 MNHEY, CDR2 SMNVEV (reference sequence). The ends lost 8 bases at V and 2 bases at J; junction bases unmatched: 1. CDR3 length equals 13 residues. The DNA of the CDR3 is TGTGCCAGCTGGGACAGGGGCAATCAGCCCCAGCATTTT. Amino acid sequence: CASWDRGNQPQHF.

The chain joins TRBV5-1 to TRBJ2-7; D may be TRBD2 (6 bases). Germline V gene sequence: CDR1 SGHRS, CDR2 YFSETQ. The CDR3 runs 17 residues. V lost 4 bases, J lost 0 bases, and 20 bases lay in between. CDR3 coding DNA: TGCGCCAGCAGCCTGTGGCTTGGAGGGAGTCCCTCCTACGAGCAGTACTTC. Amino acids: CASSLWLGGSPSYEQYF.

In this sample, this clone turned up once. This chain links TRBV6-5 with TRBJ1-2; D is possibly TRBD1 (5 bases). V lost 6 bases, J lost 1 base, and 12 bases lay in between. The CDR3 spans 14 residues. The germline V gene encodes CDR1 MNHEY and CDR2 SVGAGI. In DNA, the CDR3 is TGTGCCAGCAGGCCCGGGGGGGGTAACTATGGCTACACCTTC. The encoded protein is CASRPGGGNYGYTF.

This rearrangement joins TRBV30 to TRBJ1-2, with a weak D call TRBD1 (6 bases). Per germline, CDR1 GTSNPN and CDR2 SVGIG (reference sequence). The CDR3 length is 14 residues. The germline V and J ends were trimmed by 0 bases and 3 bases, with 11 bases remaining between them. Here the CDR3 DNA reads TGTGCCTGGAGTGTACAAGGGGGAGACTATGGCTACACCTTC. Its protein product is CAWSVQGGDYGYTF.

The chain joins TRBV10-3 to TRBJ2-3, with 10 nucleotides matching TRBD2. The CDR3 covers 16 residues. The junction had 6 bases not matched to a gene; V was cut back by 2 bases and J by 4 bases. Germline loops: CDR1 ENHRY, CDR2 SYGVKD. The CDR3 reads CAISEGKTSGADTQYF. CDR3 bases: TGTGCCATCAGTGAGGGGAAAACTAGCGGGGCAGATACGCAGTATTTT.

J is TRBJ1-3 and V is TRBV7-8, with a possible D match to TRBD1 (6 bases). V was cut by 0 bases and J by 4 bases, with 16 bases left in between. Germline V gives CDR1 SGHVS, CDR2 FQNEAQ. The CDR3 runs to 17 residues. CDR3 residues: CASSLATPGQSGNTIYF. The DNA of the CDR3 is TGTGCCAGCAGCTTAGCTACCCCTGGACAGTCCGGAAACACCATATATTTT.

This chain connects TRBV9 to TRBJ1-1, with a possible D match to TRBD1 (5 bases). CDR1 and CDR2 from the germline V gene are SGDLS and YYNGEE. V lost 2 bases and J 3 bases, leaving 11 bases between the germline ends. The CDR3 loop spans 14 amino acids. The CDR3 is CASSVSGSYTEAFF. The CDR3, as DNA: TGTGCCAGCAGCGTCTCAGGGTCCTACACTGAAGCTTTCTTT.

The rearrangement joins TRBV30 to TRBJ1-5, with 7 nucleotides matching TRBD1. Germline lookup yields CDR1 GTSNPN and CDR2 SVGIG (reference sequence). CDR3 length: 18 amino acids. V dropped 2 bases and J dropped 1; count of bases not matched to a gene: 14. CDR3 sequence: CAWSFRDSSLRSNQPQHF. The DNA of the CDR3 is TGTGCCTGGAGTTTCCGGGACAGCTCTCTTAGGAGCAATCAGCCCCAGCATTTT.

As concerns this clone: Other DNA sequences from this sample encode an identical CDR3 as well. The chain combines TRBV5-1 with TRBJ1-2; maybe TRBD1 (6 bases). Germline assignment: CDR1 SGHRS and CDR2 YFSETQ. V was clipped by 3 bases and J by 5 bases, with 14 bases between them. The CDR3 is made up of 14 amino acids. CDR3 sequence: CASSSGQTEYGYTF. The CDR3 nucleotides read TGCGCCAGCAGCTCTGGACAGACTGAATATGGCTACACCTTC.

CDR3 nucleotide sequence: TGTGCCAGCAGTTCAGGATCCGGCAGTCAGCCCCAGCATTTT. This translates into CASSSGSGSQPQHF. This sequence joins TRBV6-5 and TRBJ1-5; unclear D gene. The V gene lost 4 bases and the J gene lost 6 bases, with 13 bases spanning the gap. The CDR3 sequence is 14 residues long. The germline V gene has CDR1 MNHEY and CDR2 SVGAGI.

This sequence joins TRBV15 and TRBJ2-3; a weak D match, TRBD2 (7 bases). The CDR3 spans 14 residues. Germline CDR1 is LNHNV and CDR2 is YYDKDF (reference sequence). V was trimmed by 1 base and J by 6 bases, leaving 11 bases between them. The CDR3 DNA reads TGTGCCACCAGCAGAGCGGGGGGCTCGGATACGCAGTATTTT. As protein: CATSRAGGSDTQYF.

The chain recombines TRBV18 with TRBJ2-7; D possibly corresponds to TRBD1 (6 bases). Germline V CDR1 and CDR2: KGHSH, LQKENI. Deletions cut 1 base from V and 0 bases from J, with 7 bases between. The CDR3 contains 14 residues. The CDR3 spells CASSPQTGSYEQYF. As DNA, the CDR3 is TGTGCCAGCTCACCACAGACAGGCTCCTACGAGCAGTACTTC.

The V and J genes are TRBV5-1 and TRBJ2-1, with 7 bases lining up with TRBD2. CDR3 length: 15 residues. V shed 0 bases, J shed 6 bases, and the junction held 6 bases outside the gene matches. Looked up from germline, CDR1 is SGHRS and CDR2 is YFSETQ. CDR3 sequence (DNA): TGCGCCAGCAGCTTGGGAGCGGGGCCTTCCAATGAGCAGTTCTTC. Residues: CASSLGAGPSNEQFF.

This clone was recorded only once. The chain employs TRBV19 and TRBJ2-7, with D maybe TRBD2 (6 bases). Per germline, CDR1 LNHDA and CDR2 SQIVND (reference sequence). V lost 5 bases to trimming and J lost 7 bases, with 15 bases between them. CDR3 length: 13 amino acids. The CDR3 spells CASSGRSAGEQYF. As DNA, the CDR3 is TGTGCCAGTAGTGGAAGGAGCGCGGGGGAGCAGTACTTC.